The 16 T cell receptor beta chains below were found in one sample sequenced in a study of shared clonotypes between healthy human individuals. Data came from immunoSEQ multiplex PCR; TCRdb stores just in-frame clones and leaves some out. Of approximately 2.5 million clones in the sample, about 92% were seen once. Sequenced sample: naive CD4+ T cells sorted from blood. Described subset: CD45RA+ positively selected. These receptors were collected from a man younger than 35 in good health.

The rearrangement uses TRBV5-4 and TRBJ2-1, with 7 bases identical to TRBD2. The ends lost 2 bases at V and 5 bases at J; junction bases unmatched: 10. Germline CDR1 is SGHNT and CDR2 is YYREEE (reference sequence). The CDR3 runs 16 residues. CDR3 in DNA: TGTGCCAGCAGCTTCCAGGGAGGGCCGACGAACAATGAGCAGTTCTTC. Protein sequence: CASSFQGGPTNNEQFF.

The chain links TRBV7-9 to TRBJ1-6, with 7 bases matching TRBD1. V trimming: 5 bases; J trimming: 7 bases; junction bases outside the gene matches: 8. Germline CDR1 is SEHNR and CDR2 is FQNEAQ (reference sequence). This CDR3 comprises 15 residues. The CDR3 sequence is CASSPGTVGNSPLHF. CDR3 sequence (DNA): TGTGCCAGCAGCCCCGGGACAGTGGGGAATTCACCCCTCCACTTT.

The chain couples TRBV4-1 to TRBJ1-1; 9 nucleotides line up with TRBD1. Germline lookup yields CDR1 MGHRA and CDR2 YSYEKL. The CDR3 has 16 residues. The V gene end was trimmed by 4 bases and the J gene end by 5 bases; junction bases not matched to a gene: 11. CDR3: CASSLRQGGGGTEAFF. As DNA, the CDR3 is TGCGCCAGCAGCCTCCGACAGGGGGGGGGAGGAACTGAAGCTTTCTTT.

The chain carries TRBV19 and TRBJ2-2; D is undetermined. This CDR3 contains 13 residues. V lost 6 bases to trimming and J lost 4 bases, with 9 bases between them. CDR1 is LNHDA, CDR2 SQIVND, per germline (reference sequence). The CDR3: CASSPPGTGELFF. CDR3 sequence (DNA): TGTGCCAGTAGCCCGCCGGGCACCGGGGAGCTGTTTTTT.

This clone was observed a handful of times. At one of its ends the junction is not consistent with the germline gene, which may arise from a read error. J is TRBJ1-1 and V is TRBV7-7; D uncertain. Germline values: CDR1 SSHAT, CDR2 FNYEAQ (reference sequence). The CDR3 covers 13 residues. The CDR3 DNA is TGTGCTAGCAGCTTAGATATCGGAACTGAAGCTTTCTTT. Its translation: CASSLDIGTEAFF.

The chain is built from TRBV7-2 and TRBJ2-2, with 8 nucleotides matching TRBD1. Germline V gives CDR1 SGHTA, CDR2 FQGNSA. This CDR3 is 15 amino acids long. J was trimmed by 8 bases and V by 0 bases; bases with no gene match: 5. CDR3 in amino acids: CASSLAQGALGELFF. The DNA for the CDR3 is TGTGCCAGCAGCTTAGCCCAGGGGGCGCTTGGGGAGCTGTTTTTT.

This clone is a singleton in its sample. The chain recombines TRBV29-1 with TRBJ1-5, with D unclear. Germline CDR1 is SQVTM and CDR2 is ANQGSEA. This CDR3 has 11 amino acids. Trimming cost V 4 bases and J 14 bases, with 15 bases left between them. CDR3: CSVAGSGKKHF. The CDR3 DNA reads TGCAGCGTTGCAGGAAGCGGCAAAAAGCATTTT.

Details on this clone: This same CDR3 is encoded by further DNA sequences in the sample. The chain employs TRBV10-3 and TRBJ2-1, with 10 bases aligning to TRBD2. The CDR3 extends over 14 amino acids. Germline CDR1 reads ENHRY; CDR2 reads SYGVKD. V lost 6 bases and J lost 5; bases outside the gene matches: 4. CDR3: CAISRLAGNNEQFF. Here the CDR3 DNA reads TGTGCCATCAGCCGACTAGCGGGTAACAATGAGCAGTTCTTC.

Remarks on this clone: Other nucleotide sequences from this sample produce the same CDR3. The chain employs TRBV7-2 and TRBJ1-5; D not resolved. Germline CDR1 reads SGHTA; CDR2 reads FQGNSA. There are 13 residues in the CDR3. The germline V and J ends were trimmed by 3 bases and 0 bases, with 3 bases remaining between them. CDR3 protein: CASSFISNQPQHF. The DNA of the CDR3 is TGTGCCAGCAGCTTTATTAGCAATCAGCCCCAGCATTTT. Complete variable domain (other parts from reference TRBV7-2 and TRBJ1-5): GAGVSQSPSNKVTEKGKDVELRCDPISGHTALYWYRQSLGQGLEFLIYFQGNSAPDKSGLPSDRFSAERTGGSVSTLTIQRTQQEDSAVYLCASSFISNQPQHFGDGTRLSIL.

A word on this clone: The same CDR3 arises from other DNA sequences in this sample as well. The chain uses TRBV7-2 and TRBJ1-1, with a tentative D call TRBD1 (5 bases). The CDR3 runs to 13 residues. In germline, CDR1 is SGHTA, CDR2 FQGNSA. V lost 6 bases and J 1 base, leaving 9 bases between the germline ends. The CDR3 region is CASRKGSNTEAFF. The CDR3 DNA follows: TGTGCCAGCAGGAAGGGGTCGAACACTGAAGCTTTCTTT.

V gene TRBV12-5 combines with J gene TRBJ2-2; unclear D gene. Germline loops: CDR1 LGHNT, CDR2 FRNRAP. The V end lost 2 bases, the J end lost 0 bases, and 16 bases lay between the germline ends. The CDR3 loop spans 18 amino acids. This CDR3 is CASGLSWSGKSNTGELFF. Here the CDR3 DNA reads TGTGCTAGTGGTTTGTCGTGGTCGGGTAAGTCGAACACCGGGGAGCTGTTTTTT.

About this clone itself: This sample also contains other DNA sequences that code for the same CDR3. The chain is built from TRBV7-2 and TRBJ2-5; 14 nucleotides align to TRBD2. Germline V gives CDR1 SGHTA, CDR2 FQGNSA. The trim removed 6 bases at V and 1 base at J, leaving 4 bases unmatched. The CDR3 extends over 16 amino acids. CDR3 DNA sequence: TGTGCCAGCAGTCCCGGACTAGCGGGGGGCCAAGAGACCCAGTACTTC. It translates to CASSPGLAGGQETQYF.

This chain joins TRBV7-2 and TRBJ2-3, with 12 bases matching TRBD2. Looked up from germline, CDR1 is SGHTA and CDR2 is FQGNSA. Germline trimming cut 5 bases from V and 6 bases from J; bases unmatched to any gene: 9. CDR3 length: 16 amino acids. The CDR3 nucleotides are TGTGCCAGCAGCATCGGACTAGCGGGGTTGGGGGATACGCAGTATTTT. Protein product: CASSIGLAGLGDTQYF.

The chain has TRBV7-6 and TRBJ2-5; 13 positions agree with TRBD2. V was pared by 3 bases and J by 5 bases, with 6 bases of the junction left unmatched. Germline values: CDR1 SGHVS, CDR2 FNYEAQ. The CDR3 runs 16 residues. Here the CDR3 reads CASSLGLAGFRETQYF. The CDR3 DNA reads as TGTGCCAGCAGCTTGGGACTAGCGGGGTTTCGGGAGACCCAGTACTTC. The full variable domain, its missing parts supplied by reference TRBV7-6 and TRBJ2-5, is GAGVSQSPRYKVTKRGQDVALRCDPISGHVSLYWYRQALGQGPEFLTYFNYEAQQDKSGLPNDRFSAERPEGSISTLTIQRTEQRDSAMYRCASSLGLAGFRETQYFGPGTRLLVL.

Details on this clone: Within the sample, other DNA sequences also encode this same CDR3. Here the CDR3 reads CASSLDRNNEQFF. The CDR3 coding sequence is TGCGCCAGCAGCCTGGACAGAAACAATGAGCAGTTCTTC. This chain uses TRBV5-1 with TRBJ2-1; D might be TRBD1 (6 bases). The V end was cut by 4 bases, the J end by 5 bases, with 10 bases between. CDR3 length: 13 amino acids. Looked up from germline, CDR1 is SGHRS and CDR2 is YFSETQ.

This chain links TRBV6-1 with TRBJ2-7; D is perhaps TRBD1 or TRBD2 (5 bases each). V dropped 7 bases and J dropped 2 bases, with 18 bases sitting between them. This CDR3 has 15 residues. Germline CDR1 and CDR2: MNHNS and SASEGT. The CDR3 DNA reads TGTGCCAGCATTTCACCGGCCCGAGGGGCCTACGAGCAGTACTTC. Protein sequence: CASISPARGAYEQYF.